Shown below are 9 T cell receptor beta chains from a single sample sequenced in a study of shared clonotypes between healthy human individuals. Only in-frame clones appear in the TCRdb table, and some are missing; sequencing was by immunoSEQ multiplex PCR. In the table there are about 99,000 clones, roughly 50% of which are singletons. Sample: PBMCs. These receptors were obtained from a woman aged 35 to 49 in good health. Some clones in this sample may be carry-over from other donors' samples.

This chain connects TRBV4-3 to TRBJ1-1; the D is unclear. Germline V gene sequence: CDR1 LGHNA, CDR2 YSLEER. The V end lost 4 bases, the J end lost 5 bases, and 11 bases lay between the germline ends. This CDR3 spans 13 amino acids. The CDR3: CASSPGLGTEAFF. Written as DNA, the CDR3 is TGCGCCAGCAGCCCGGGGTTGGGAACTGAAGCTTTCTTT.

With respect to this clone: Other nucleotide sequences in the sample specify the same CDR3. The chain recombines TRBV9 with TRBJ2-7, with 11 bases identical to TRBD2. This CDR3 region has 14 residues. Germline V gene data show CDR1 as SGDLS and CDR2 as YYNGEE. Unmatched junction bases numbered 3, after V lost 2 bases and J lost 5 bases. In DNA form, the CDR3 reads TGTGCCAGCAGCGTTATAGCGGGAGGGGACGAGCAGTACTTC. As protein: CASSVIAGGDEQYF.

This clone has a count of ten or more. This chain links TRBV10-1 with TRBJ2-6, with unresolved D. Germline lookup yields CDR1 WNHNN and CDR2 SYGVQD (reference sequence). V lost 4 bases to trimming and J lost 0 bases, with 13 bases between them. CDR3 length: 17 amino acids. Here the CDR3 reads CASSGTDPYSGANVLTF. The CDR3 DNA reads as TGCGCCAGCAGTGGGACGGATCCATACTCTGGGGCCAACGTCCTGACTTTC.

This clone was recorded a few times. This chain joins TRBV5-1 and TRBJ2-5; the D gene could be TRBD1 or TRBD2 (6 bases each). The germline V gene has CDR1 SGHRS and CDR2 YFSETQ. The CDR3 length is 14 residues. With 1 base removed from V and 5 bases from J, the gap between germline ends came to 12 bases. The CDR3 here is CASSLRGAEETQYF. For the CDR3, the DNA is TGCGCCAGCAGCTTGAGGGGGGCCGAGGAGACCCAGTACTTC.

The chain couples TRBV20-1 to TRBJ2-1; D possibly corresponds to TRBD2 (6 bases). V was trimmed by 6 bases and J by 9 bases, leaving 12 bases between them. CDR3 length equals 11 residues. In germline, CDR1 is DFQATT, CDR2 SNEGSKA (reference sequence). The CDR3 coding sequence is TGCAGTGCAGAACGGGACTTTGAGCAGTTCTTC. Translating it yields CSAERDFEQFF.

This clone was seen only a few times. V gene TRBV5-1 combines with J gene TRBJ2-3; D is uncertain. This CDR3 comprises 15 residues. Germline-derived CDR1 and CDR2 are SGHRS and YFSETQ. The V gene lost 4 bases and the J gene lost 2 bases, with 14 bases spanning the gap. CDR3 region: CASSARDSYTDTQYF. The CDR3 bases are TGCGCCAGCAGCGCGCGTGACTCGTACACAGATACGCAGTATTTT. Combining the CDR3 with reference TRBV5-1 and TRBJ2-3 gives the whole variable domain KAGVTQTPRYLIKTRGQQVTLSCSPISGHRSVSWYQQTPGQGLQFLFEYFSETQRNKGNFPGRFSGRQFSNSRSEMNVSTLELGDSALYLCASSARDSYTDTQYFGPGTRLTVL.

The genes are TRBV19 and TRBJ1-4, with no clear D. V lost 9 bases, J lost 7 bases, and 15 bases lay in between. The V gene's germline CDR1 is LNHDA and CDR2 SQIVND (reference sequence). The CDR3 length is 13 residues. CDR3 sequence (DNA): TGTGCCAGCGCCCTGGTGTTAGGTGAAAAACTGTTTTTT. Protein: CASALVLGEKLFF.

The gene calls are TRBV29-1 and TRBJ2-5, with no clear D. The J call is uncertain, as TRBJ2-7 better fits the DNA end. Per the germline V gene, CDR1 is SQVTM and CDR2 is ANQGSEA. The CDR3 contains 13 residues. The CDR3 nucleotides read TGCAGCGTCCAGTTCCCCGACTTTTACGAGCAGTACTTC. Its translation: CSVQFPDFYEQYF.

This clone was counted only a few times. CDR3 coding DNA: TGCGCCAGCAGCGAAATCCAGGGACAGCTATTGTTTTTT. Amino acids: CASSEIQGQLLFF. This chain joins TRBV5-1 and TRBJ1-4; TRBD1 matches 7 bases. The V gene end was trimmed by 4 bases and the J gene end by 15 bases; junction bases not matched to a gene: 12. The germline CDR1 and CDR2 sequences are SGHRS and YFSETQ. The length of the CDR3 is 13 residues.